This T cell receptor beta chain was identified in a study of T cell repertoires in cytomegalovirus infection (dated 2019 in TCRdb). For the wider study: Because public TCR beta signatures pointed to carriage of CMV infection together with the matching HLA type, the HLA type of each donor mattered for the analysis. Points the paper makes about the study in general: In both this cohort and an independent roughly 350-donor cohort, the cumulative frequency of public TCR beta family members distinguished carriers of CMV infection plus the relevant HLA type. The ex vivo response was dominated by HLA-C-restricted CMV-specific TCR beta clonotypes, and the single most frequent clonotype in two of eight donors was supplied by these HLA-C-restricted clonotypes.

The sequencer listed for this sample is Illumina HiSeq 1500. The raw public reads went through TCRdb reprocessing: fastp at Q25, MiXCR clone calling, in-frame beta chains kept. Rows with one shared CDR3 protein collapse into an entry with the most common genes and DNA. The table for this sample lists more than 350,000 distinct CDR3 sequences; approximately 30% of them were counted only once. Roughly 13% of the sample lies in the top ten. Remarks on this clonotype: The specificity of this receptor is unknown. No base quality values were provided; no much bigger clone lies one nucleotide off.

Including cysteine and phenylalanine, the CDR3 has 13 amino acids. Kept here is only the CDR3 DNA, which spans 39 bases and is read in frame from base 1. From a lookup of the germline V gene, CDR1 and CDR2 are ENHRY and SYGVKD. V gives up 8 bases and J gives up 2 bases, and the segment between their germline ends measures 10 bases. This receptor was identified in a human donor in good health (CMV status not recorded). Some clones in this sample may be carry-over from other donors' samples. The specimen was PBMCs. The receptor chain draws on TRBV10-3 and TRBJ2-1; a tentative D match to TRBD1 spans 6 bases. The DNA sequence is TGTGCCATCGGGGGACAAACCTACAATGAGCAGTTCTTC. This gives the protein CAIGGQTYNEQFF.